The sequence of this T cell receptor (beta chain) was determined in a study of tumour-infiltrating T cells in Burkitt lymphoma. Study-wide background: Survival, overall and progression-free, tracked with productive clonality.

Sequenced by immunoSEQ multiplex PCR; TCRdb stores in-frame clones only, minus some. The data show almost 5,000 clones, roughly 10% seen once. CDR1 and CDR2 from the germline V gene are LNHNV and YYDKDF (reference sequence). This CDR3 is built from 12 residues. This chain links TRBV15 with TRBJ2-5; no firm D call. The specimen was tumor tissue. The receptor was derived from a human donor with diffuse large B-cell lymphoma. CDR3 protein: CAVGRDQETQYF. CDR3 in DNA: TGTGCTGTGGGCAGAGACCAAGAGACCCAGTACTTC.